The TCR beta chain described here comes from a study of shared clonotypes between healthy human individuals. Across the study: Used for every donor were three CD4 naive, three CD4 memory, two CD8 naive and one CD8 memory plate. Study-level findings and limits: Memory subsets generally showed smaller estimated richness than naive subsets did.

Naive CD8 cells lacked CD45RO and underwent positive selection for CCR7, leaving out terminally differentiated effector memory CD45RA+ cells. Per the germline V gene, CDR1 is SEHNR and CDR2 is FQNEAQ (reference sequence). This CDR3 has 16 amino acids. V was pared by 3 bases and J by 4 bases, with 5 bases of the junction left unmatched. Under the authors' procedure: Quality scores were absent from the junction-only immunoSEQ sequences, so filtering differed. This table comes from immunoSEQ multiplex PCR, and its TCRdb copy is limited to in-frame clones, with some not included. That table gives V, J and clone size, and the DNA gave D and trimming. The top ten clones hold more than 0.95% of a sample with millions of clones, about 95% of them seen once. In the case of this clone: Its antigen is unknown.

The chain uses TRBV7-9 and TRBJ2-1; 11 bases are shared with TRBD2. What was sequenced was naive CD8+ T cells sorted from blood. The sequence was obtained from a man aged 18 to 30 in good health. CDR3 sequence (DNA): TGTGCCAGCAGCTTTGTAGCGGGAGGGAGGTACAATGAGCAGTTCTTC. It codes for CASSFVAGGRYNEQFF.